Listed below are T cell receptor beta chains from one sample, sequenced in a study of blood T cell repertoires in COVID-19. Using immunoSEQ multiplex PCR, the repertoire was profiled, and TCRdb retains in-frame clones only, with some absent. This sample carries about 97,000 clones, around 87% of them seen once, and the ten largest clones take less than 20%. Source material: peripheral blood. Source of these receptors: a human donor in a cohort sampled during active COVID-19. Both conserved end residues are part of each CDR3. Each record gives: V gene, CDR3 length, J gene, D gene, clone size, CDR3 protein, CDR3 DNA. A D gene is named only where the DNA matches it firmly. Clone size is shown for a subset of rows, as once, few, many or a class of expanded clone.

>TRBV10-3|16|TRBJ1-3|-|-
CAISESNRSSGNTIYF
TGTGCCATCAGTGAGTCTAACAGAAGCTCTGGAAACACCATATATTTT
>TRBV21-1|15|TRBJ1-2|-|-
CASSNSAPTNYGYTF
TGTGCCAGCAGCAATTCAGCGCCTACTAACTATGGCTACACCTTC
>TRBV18|14|TRBJ2-1|-|-
CASSPQPQANEQFF
TGTGCCAGCTCACCTCAACCACAGGCCAATGAGCAGTTCTTC
>TRBV5-1|14|TRBJ1-2|TRBD1|-
CASSLGQGNYGYTF
TGCGCCAGCAGCCTCGGACAGGGGAACTATGGCTACACCTTC
>TRBV27|15|TRBJ2-1|TRBD2|-
CASSLMGGVGGEQFF
TGTGCCAGCAGTTTAATGGGAGGGGTTGGGGGTGAGCAGTTCTTC
>TRBV5-1|14|TRBJ2-2|-|-
CASSLDRSSGELFF
TGCGCCAGCAGCTTGGACCGGTCATCCGGGGAGCTGTTTTTT
>TRBV7-9|16|TRBJ2-1|-|-
CASSLITGSSYNEQFF
TGTGCCAGCAGCTTAATTACAGGGAGCTCCTACAATGAGCAGTTCTTC
>TRBV7-3|15|TRBJ2-5|TRBD2|-
CASSLRPSGPTAQYF
TGTGCCAGCAGCTTAAGGCCTAGCGGGCCTACCGCCCAGTACTTC
>TRBV19|12|TRBJ1-4|-|-
CASAEPREKLFF
TGTGCCAGTGCCGAACCCAGGGAAAAACTGTTTTTT
>TRBV13|15|TRBJ1-3|-|once
CASSAIQGTGNTIYF
TGTGCCAGCAGCGCAATCCAGGGAACTGGAAACACCATATATTTT
>TRBV5-6|12|TRBJ2-7|-|-
CASSLVGGEQYF
TGTGCCAGCAGCTTGGTGGGAGGCGAGCAGTACTTC
>TRBV11-1|15|TRBJ2-2|TRBD2|-
CASSLLLAATGELFF
TGTGCCAGCAGCTTACTGCTAGCGGCCACCGGGGAGCTGTTTTTT
>TRBV3-1/TRBV3-2|13|TRBJ2-1|-|-
CASSQAGESVQFF
TGTGCCAGCAGCCAAGCGGGGGAATCGGTACAATTCTTC
>TRBV7-2|15|TRBJ1-1|-|-
CASSLAHRGGTEAFF
TGTGCCAGCAGCTTAGCGCATCGGGGTGGGACTGAAGCTTTCTTT
>TRBV5-6|16|TRBJ2-7|TRBD2|-
CASSPNIAGGPYEQYF
TGTGCCAGCAGCCCCAATATAGCGGGAGGGCCCTACGAGCAGTACTTC
>TRBV19|12|TRBJ2-1|-|-
CASRRGGNEQFF
TGTGCCAGTCGCCGGGGAGGCAATGAGCAGTTCTTC
>TRBV5-1|15|TRBJ2-1|TRBD1|-
CASSLGQGAGNEQFF
TGCGCCAGCAGCTTGGGACAGGGGGCGGGTAATGAGCAGTTCTTC
>TRBV12-2|16|TRBJ2-7|-|once
CASRSAFPRGNYEQYF
TGTGCAAGTCGCTCGGCCTTCCCCAGGGGGAACTACGAGCAGTACTTC
>TRBV6-2/TRBV6-3|14|TRBJ2-1|-|-
CASSYPSRASEQFF
TGTGCCAGCAGTTACCCATCCCGAGCGAGTGAGCAGTTCTTC
>TRBV2|16|TRBJ2-5|TRBD2|-
CASRGLAGARGETQYF
TGTGCCAGCAGGGGACTAGCGGGGGCCCGTGGGGAGACCCAGTACTTC
>TRBV3-1/TRBV3-2|12|TRBJ2-1|-|-
CASSQDPREQFF
TGTGCCAGCAGCCAAGATCCCAGGGAGCAGTTCTTC
>TRBV5-1|14|TRBJ1-2|TRBD1|once
CASRDRPDRDGYTF
TGCGCCAGCCGGGACAGGCCCGATCGCGATGGCTACACCTTC
>TRBV13|13|TRBJ2-1|TRBD1|-
CANRDRDRDEQFF
TGTGCCAACAGGGACAGGGATAGGGATGAGCAGTTCTTC
>TRBV5-1|15|TRBJ2-5|TRBD2|-
CASTGGGGGGETQYF
TGCGCCAGCACCGGAGGTGGGGGGGGAGGAGAGACCCAGTACTTC
>TRBV12-2|16|TRBJ1-1|-|-
CASRPRTGGENTEAFF
TGTGCAAGTCGCCCTAGGACAGGGGGGGAGAACACTGAAGCTTTCTTT
>TRBV6-5|14|TRBJ2-1|TRBD1|-
CASSYRDRYNEQFF
TGTGCCAGCAGTTACCGGGACAGGTACAATGAGCAGTTCTTC